The subject of this entry is one T cell receptor beta chain. The CDR3 sequence is 13 residues long. The V gene's germline CDR1 is LNHDA and CDR2 SQIVND (reference sequence). Between the trimmed V and J ends, which lost 11 bases and 0 bases, there was a span of 13 bases. Measured with immunoSEQ multiplex PCR; TCRdb has only the in-frame clones, and not every one. The sample records about 46,000 clones, just under 95% being singletons. This entry belongs to a study of T cell changes during pregnancy in multiple sclerosis. This sample comprised CD8+ T cells from peripheral blood mononuclear cells, obtained after pregnancy. The rearrangement uses TRBV19 and TRBJ1-1; no clear D. The sequence came from a female donor with multiple sclerosis, enrolled in a pregnancy study. CDR3: CAAGRSLNTEAFF. CDR3 bases: TGTGCCGCCGGGAGGTCCTTGAACACTGAAGCTTTCTTT. The whole variable domain, remainder taken from reference TRBV19 and TRBJ1-1, is DGGITQSPKYLFRKEGQNVTLSCEQNLNHDAMYWYRQDPGQGLRLIYYSQIVNDFQKGDIAEGYSVSREKKESFPLTVTSAQKNPTAFYLCAAGRSLNTEAFFGQGTRLTVV.